A selection of T cell receptor beta chains follows, all from one sample in a study of response to subunit inactivated influenza vaccine. Using its own MiXCR run on the RT-PCR reads, TCRdb lists one record per CDR3 protein. The table has around 580,000 distinct CDR3 sequences, about 10% seen once; the top ten hold approximately 10%. Sample: PBMCs from blood, taken on the day of vaccination. The receptors derive from a man aged 50 or older who received an inactivated influenza vaccine. CDR3s leave out the opening cysteine and the closing phenylalanine or tryptophan. Each record gives: J gene, V gene, CDR3 protein.

>TRBJ2-7|TRBV7-2
ASSSPGRGYWNEQY
>TRBJ2-7|TRBV20-1
SAREEGSGLVYEQY
>TRBJ2-7|TRBV7-9
ASSFLAYEQY
>TRBJ1-1|TRBV19
ASSPDRGFTEAF
>TRBJ1-2|TRBV6-5
ASSYGQGIYGYT
>TRBJ2-7|TRBV12-3/TRBV12-4
ASSLIAGVYEQY
>TRBJ2-1|TRBV7-9
ASSPERVGQGRNEQF
>TRBJ2-7|TRBV20-1
SARLDSQNLYEQY
>TRBJ2-1|TRBV18
ASSDRGRLPNEQF
>TRBJ2-3|TRBV7-8
ASSLGLTSGGWGEDTQY
>TRBJ2-3|TRBV6-6
ASSLAGDDTQY
>TRBJ1-5|TRBV6-2/TRBV6-3
ASSYPDLHQPQH
>TRBJ1-1|TRBV25-1
ASSGARRTEAF
>TRBJ2-1|TRBV3-1
ASSPRGLALSSYNEQF
>TRBJ2-3|TRBV27
ASTSGSRADTQY
>TRBJ2-2|TRBV7-8
ASSLERGNTGELF
>TRBJ2-3|TRBV7-9
ASSPPRAGGTDTQY
>TRBJ2-1|TRBV21-1
ASSKCEQF
>TRBJ1-2|TRBV9
ASSVAIPNYGYT
>TRBJ2-7|TRBV6-2/TRBV6-3
ASSPDPGTTTQH
>TRBJ1-4|TRBV10-3
AISRPEESEKLF
>TRBJ2-2|TRBV10-3
AIRTGDVGELF
>TRBJ1-5|TRBV6-2/TRBV6-3
ASSTQGDQPQH
>TRBJ2-2|TRBV4-2
ASSQGVSGRGTGELF
>TRBJ2-7|TRBV5-6
ASSLGLSNYEQY
>TRBJ1-2|TRBV5-1
ASSEGFGYT
>TRBJ2-5|TRBV10-3
AISEPTGKQETQY
>TRBJ2-3|TRBV4-3
ASSHGLAGDRITDTQY
>TRBJ2-5|TRBV5-6
ASSSGTGWETQY
>TRBJ2-1|TRBV5-1
ASSPTMYNEQF
>TRBJ2-2|TRBV12-3/TRBV12-4
ASRYSGANTGELF
>TRBJ2-3|TRBV6-2/TRBV6-3
ASSSPRLVLYTDTQY
>TRBJ2-7|TRBV4-3
ASSHWTSGNSYEQY